Following are 6 T cell receptor beta chains from one sample sequenced in a study of sequential checkpoint blockade in melanoma (dated by TCRdb to between 2018 and 2021). Interpreted using the paper, the treatment or condition label stands for: randomized to nivolumab then ipilimumab (arm A) or the reverse (arm B). Library preparation employed the immunoSEQ multiplex PCR assay. TCRdb's version of the immuneACCESS table is confined to in-frame rearrangements and falls short of the full clone set. An unresolved V gene accounts for under half of the shortfall where checked; the remainder is of unknown origin. The sample table shows roughly 20,000 clones, and more than 70% are seen once. 36% of the sample is held by the ten biggest clonotypes. This material consisted of CD8+ T cells sorted from blood (inferred from file names), taken from a patient given nivolumab and ipilimumab in sequence. The source is a human donor with melanoma.

V and J are TRBV27 and TRBJ2-3; 7 bases map to TRBD2. The V gene's germline CDR1 is MNHEY and CDR2 SMNVEV (reference sequence). V shed 7 bases and J 6 bases; nucleotides not matched to a gene: 13. The CDR3 has 15 amino acids. The CDR3 DNA sequence: TGTGCCAGCACCCTGGAAGCGGGGCGTGGGGATACGCAGTATTTT. Its translation: CASTLEAGRGDTQYF.

The genes are TRBV9 and TRBJ1-4; TRBD1 aligns across 7 bases. J gave up 3 bases and V 3 bases, and 8 bases lay outside the gene matches. The CDR3 extends over 16 amino acids. Germline V gives CDR1 SGDLS, CDR2 YYNGEE. CDR3 region: CASSDAGTGANEKLFF. The CDR3 DNA sequence: TGTGCCAGCAGCGATGCAGGCACAGGGGCTAATGAAAAACTGTTTTTT.

This clone occurred once. The V gene is TRBV7-8, the J gene TRBJ1-1; possibly TRBD1 for D (6 bases). Germline V gives CDR1 SGHVS, CDR2 FQNEAQ. Deletions cut 5 bases from V and 0 bases from J, with 13 bases between. The CDR3 has 15 residues. The CDR3 DNA reads TGTGCCAGCAGCCAACGGACAGTTATGAACACTGAAGCTTTCTTT. This encodes CASSQRTVMNTEAFF.

The rearrangement uses TRBV7-9 and TRBJ2-2; D ambiguous. The CDR3 has 15 amino acids. The germline CDR1 and CDR2 sequences are SEHNR and FQNEAQ (reference sequence). V was cut by 1 base and J by 6 bases, with 12 bases left in between. The CDR3 region has the DNA TGTGCCAGCAGCTTAGGTGGGCTTGCATCCGGGGAGCTGTTTTTT. Translated: CASSLGGLASGELFF.

The gene calls are TRBV28 and TRBJ2-7; possible D gene TRBD1, 5 bases. Trimming removed 8 bases at V and 3 bases at J, with 8 bases between. The CDR3 is made up of 11 amino acids. Per germline, CDR1 MDHEN and CDR2 SYDVKM. CDR3 DNA sequence: TGTGCCAGCGGAAGGGGCTACGAGCAGTACTTC. It specifies CASGRGYEQYF.

The chain couples TRBV27 to TRBJ2-7; TRBD2 aligns across 9 bases. Germline V gene lookup returns CDR1 MNHEY and CDR2 SMNVEV (reference sequence). V shed 2 bases and J 0 bases; nucleotides not matched to a gene: 2. This CDR3 has 15 residues. CDR3 sequence: CASSLGGRASYEQYF. As DNA, the CDR3 is TGTGCCAGCAGTTTAGGCGGGAGGGCCTCCTACGAGCAGTACTTC.